This T cell receptor (beta chain) derives from a study of blood T cell repertoires in COVID-19. Study information: Collection of acute and convalescent COVID-19 samples took place in the United States, Italy and Spain.

Seattle researchers signed up patients amid active infection and tracked them longitudinally. The method was immunoSEQ multiplex PCR; TCRdb's version includes in-frame clones alone and lacks a portion of them. The table includes roughly 150,000 clones, around four fifths detected once. V was cut by 6 bases and J by 4 bases, with 9 bases left in between. Germline CDR1 is LGHDT and CDR2 is YNNKEL (reference sequence). CDR3 length: 12 residues. The rearrangement links TRBV3-1 (or the pseudogene TRBV3-2) to TRBJ1-1, with D perhaps TRBD1 (5 bases). The clonotype was recovered from a woman aged 80 or over with COVID-19, enrolled during active disease. Sequences were obtained from peripheral blood. The CDR3 sequence: CASRGGSTEAFF. The CDR3 DNA is TGTGCCAGCAGGGGGGGAAGCACTGAAGCTTTCTTT.